This T cell receptor (beta chain) was profiled in a study of blood T cell repertoires in COVID-19. The germline V gene encodes CDR1 MNHEY and CDR2 SMNVEV (reference sequence). The CDR3 consists of 14 residues. V was pared by 2 bases and J by 0 bases, with 7 bases between. This clone was observed a single time. The table came from immunoSEQ multiplex PCR; TCRdb's copy has only in-frame clones and leaves some out. The profile shows approximately 140,000 clones, around three quarters of them singletons. This TCR was recovered from a man aged 60 to 75 with acute or convalescent COVID-19. Sequenced: peripheral blood. The chain combines TRBV27 with TRBJ1-1, with TRBD1 as a possible D gene (5 bases). CDR3 in DNA: TGTGCCAGCAGTTTAGCCAGGGTGAACACTGAAGCTTTCTTT. It encodes CASSLARVNTEAFF.